This T cell receptor (beta chain) originates from a study of T-cell memory formation after mild COVID-19. Study-wide points: CD4+ clones that contracted lay mainly in CM and EM; CD8+ ones lay in EMRA. Clones that contracted from day 15 to 85 were balanced CD4/CD8, while later expanders leaned CD4+. Some clones that responded turned up in pre-infection memory, which suggests that cross-reactive memory joined in.

Employing constant-segment primers, 5'RACE generated TCR alpha and TCR beta cDNA libraries bearing sample barcodes and UMIs. TCRdb redid the calling of the 5' RACE reads with MiXCR, one entry per CDR3 protein. The sample has about 60,000 distinct CDR3 sequences; less than 15% are singletons. This clonotype turned up a few times. The target antigen is unknown. Germline V gene sequence: CDR1 LGHNT, CDR2 FRNRAP. With 6 bases removed from V and 6 bases from J, the gap between germline ends came to 15 bases. The CDR3 is 14 residues long. The sequence was obtained from a man between 18 and 29 years old who had mild COVID-19 (a few samples of this study predate the infection). Cell type and time point are not known. The chain uses TRBV12-5 and TRBJ2-1; D unresolved. The specimen sequenced was PBMCs or a T cell subset sorted from them (not recorded which). The CDR3 nucleotides are TGTGCTAGTGGCTCCCCCATGGCCATCAATGAGCAGTTCTTC. As protein: CASGSPMAINEQFF. Drawing the rest from reference TRBV12-5 and TRBJ2-1, the complete variable domain is DARVTQTPRHKVTEMGQEVTMRCQPILGHNTVFWYRQTMMQGLELLAYFRNRAPLDDSGMPKDRFSAEMPDATLATLKIQPSEPRDSAVYFCASGSPMAINEQFFGPGTRLTVL.